What follows describes a single T cell receptor (beta chain). There are 12 residues in the CDR3. Trimming removed 10 bases from V and 4 bases from J; junction bases left unmatched: 7. Germline V gene lookup returns CDR1 MNHEY and CDR2 SVGAGI. The entry originates in a study of multiple sclerosis patients with progressive multifocal leukoencephalopathy. This was a survey-level run. Sequenced by immunoSEQ multiplex PCR; TCRdb stores in-frame clones only, minus some. Found here are some 31,000 clones, roughly 90% of them singletons; the top ten hold 3% to 3.5%. The sample's time point: time of PML onset. Detection of JC virus DNA in cerebrospinal fluid confirmed PML diagnosed from clinical and MRI findings. Between about 15 and 60 months of natalizumab therapy passed before PML developed in these natalizumab-treated patients. The T3 samples were drawn when PML began.

The chain joins TRBV6-5 to TRBJ2-7, with 7 bases matching TRBD2. Material: PBMCs, obtained from a patient treated with natalizumab. The receptor was isolated from a human donor with progressive multifocal leukoencephalopathy. In DNA, the CDR3 is TGTGCCACCCAGGGCGGGAGTTACGAGCAGTACTTC. Residues: CATQGGSYEQYF.